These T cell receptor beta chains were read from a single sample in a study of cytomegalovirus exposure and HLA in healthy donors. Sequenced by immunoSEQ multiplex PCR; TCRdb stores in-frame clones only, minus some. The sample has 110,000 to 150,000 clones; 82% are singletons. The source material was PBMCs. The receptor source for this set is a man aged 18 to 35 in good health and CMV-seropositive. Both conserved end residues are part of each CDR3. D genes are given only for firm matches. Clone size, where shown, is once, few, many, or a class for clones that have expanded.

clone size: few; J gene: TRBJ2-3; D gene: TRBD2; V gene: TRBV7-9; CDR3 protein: CASSSTPSGRADTQYF; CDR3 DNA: TGTGCCAGCAGCTCGACCCCTAGCGGGAGGGCCGATACGCAGTATTTT
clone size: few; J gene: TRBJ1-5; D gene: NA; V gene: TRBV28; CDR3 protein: CATLGRGGNQPQHF; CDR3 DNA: TGTGCCACCCTGGGACGGGGGGGCAATCAGCCCCAGCATTTT
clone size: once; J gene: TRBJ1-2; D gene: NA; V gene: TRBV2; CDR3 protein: CASRQDSNYGYTF; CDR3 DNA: TGTGCCAGCAGACAGGATTCCAACTATGGCTACACCTTC
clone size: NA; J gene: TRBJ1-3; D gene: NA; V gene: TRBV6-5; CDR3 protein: CASSSSDRGTGNTIYF; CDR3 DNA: NA
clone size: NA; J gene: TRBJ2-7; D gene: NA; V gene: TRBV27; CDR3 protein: CASRPPEAESYEQYF; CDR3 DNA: TGTGCCAGCAGACCCCCCGAGGCAGAGTCCTACGAGCAGTACTTC
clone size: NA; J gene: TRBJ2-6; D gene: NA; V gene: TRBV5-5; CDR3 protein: CASSLTGFSGANVLTF; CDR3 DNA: TGTGCCAGCAGTCTGACAGGTTTCTCTGGGGCCAACGTCCTGACTTTC
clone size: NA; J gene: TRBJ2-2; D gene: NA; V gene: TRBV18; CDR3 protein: CASSPSEGARSGTGELFF; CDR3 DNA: TGTGCCAGCTCACCATCGGAGGGAGCACGATCAGGCACCGGGGAGCTGTTTTTT
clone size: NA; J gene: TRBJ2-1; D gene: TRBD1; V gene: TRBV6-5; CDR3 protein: CASSSLDRGEQFF; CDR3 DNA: TGTGCCAGCAGTTCTTTGGACAGGGGGGAGCAGTTCTTC
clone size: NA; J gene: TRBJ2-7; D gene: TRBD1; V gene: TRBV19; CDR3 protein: CASSSAGTGYEQYF; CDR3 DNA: TGTGCCAGCAGTAGCGCCGGGACAGGCTACGAGCAGTACTTC
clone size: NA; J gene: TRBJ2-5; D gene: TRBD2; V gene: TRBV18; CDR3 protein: CASSPPQGTSAQETQYF; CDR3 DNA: TGTGCCAGCTCACCACCACAGGGGACTAGCGCGCAAGAGACCCAGTACTTC
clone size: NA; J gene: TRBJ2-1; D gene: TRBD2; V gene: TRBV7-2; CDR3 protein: CASSWTSGGVGEQFF; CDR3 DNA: TGTGCCAGCAGTTGGACTAGCGGAGGGGTCGGAGAGCAGTTCTTC
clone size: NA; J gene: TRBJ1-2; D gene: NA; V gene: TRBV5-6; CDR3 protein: CASSLAMTGVRAYGYTF; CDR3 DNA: TGTGCCAGCAGCTTGGCGATGACGGGGGTTCGGGCCTATGGCTACACCTTC
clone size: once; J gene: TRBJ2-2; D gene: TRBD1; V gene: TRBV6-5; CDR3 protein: CASRYDRGATGELFF; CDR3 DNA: TGTGCCAGCAGATACGACAGGGGTGCTACCGGGGAGCTGTTTTTT